This passage covers 10 T cell receptor beta chains from one sample sequenced in a study of T cells in Graves' hyperthyroidism and ophthalmopathy. RNA transcripts gave rise to amplified TCR beta CDR3 regions. RT-PCR in the first round (using the HTBI primer set) targeted the TCR CDR3. TCRdb fed the multiplex PCR reads into MiXCR, producing one record per CDR3 protein. Here the sample spans 500,000 to 600,000 distinct CDR3 sequences, 20% being singletons. Sequenced input: blood. The receptors shown here come from a man aged 40-55 years with Graves' ophthalmopathy.

The genes are TRBV3-1 and TRBJ2-5; 7 bases align to TRBD2. The V segment lost 4 bases and the J segment 3 bases; nucleotides outside the gene matches: 8. This CDR3 region has 15 residues. Germline CDR1 and CDR2: LGHDT and YNNKEL (reference sequence). In DNA form, the CDR3 reads TGTGCCAGCAGCCGGAGTCCCAGCGGGGAAGAGACCCAGTACTTC. It is translated as CASSRSPSGEETQYF.

This clonotype was seen only a few times. The chain joins TRBV4-3 to TRBJ1-1; 10 nucleotides line up with TRBD1. J was trimmed by 5 bases and V by 3 bases; bases with no gene match: 6. The CDR3 sequence is 15 residues long. CDR1 is LGHNA and CDR2 is YSLEER in the germline V gene. The CDR3 nucleotides are TGCGCCAGCAGCCAGGGGGACAGGGGAGGAACTGAAGCTTTCTTT. This codes for CASSQGDRGGTEAFF.

In this sample, this clonotype turned up a few times. This chain links TRBV2 with TRBJ1-1, with a weak D call TRBD1 (6 bases). The germline gives CDR1 SNHLY, CDR2 FYNNEI. V lost 8 bases and J lost 2, with 12 bases in between. This CDR3 has 13 residues. The CDR3 sequence is CASYLQGNTEAFF. The CDR3 region has the DNA TGTGCCAGCTATTTACAGGGTAACACTGAAGCTTTCTTT.

In its sample, this clonotype was seen many times. The V gene is TRBV12-3 or TRBV12-4, the J gene TRBJ2-7, with TRBD1 matching 7 bases. The CDR3 covers 14 residues. Trimming took 5 bases from V and 3 from J; bases not matched to a gene: 7. The CDR3: CASSPTGFNYEQYF. The CDR3 nucleotides read TGTGCCAGCAGTCCGACAGGGTTTAACTACGAGCAGTACTTC.

This clonotype was counted many times. V is TRBV28 and J is TRBJ2-3; D is tentatively TRBD1 or TRBD2 (7 bases each). There are 14 residues in the CDR3. Germline values: CDR1 MDHEN, CDR2 SYDVKM. V lost 1 base, J lost 9 bases, and 14 bases lay in between. This chain's CDR3 is CASSLSGGVRTQYF. The CDR3, as DNA: TGTGCCAGCAGTTTATCAGGGGGGGTCAGGACGCAGTATTTT.

This clonotype turned up a few times. V gene TRBV19 combines with J gene TRBJ2-5; TRBD2 aligns across 8 bases. There are 14 residues in the CDR3. Germline assignment: CDR1 LNHDA and CDR2 SQIVND (reference sequence). After removal of 7 bases from V and 5 bases from J, the junction contained 9 bases not matched to a gene. The CDR3: CASTRGTRGETQYF. CDR3 DNA: TGTGCCAGTACCAGAGGGACTAGGGGGGAGACCCAGTACTTC.

This clonotype was counted ten times or more. V and J are TRBV28 and TRBJ1-1; D unclear. Germline V gene data show CDR1 as MDHEN and CDR2 as SYDVKM. This CDR3 region has 11 residues. V lost 6 bases and J lost 5, with 7 bases in between. CDR3 nucleotides: TGTGCCAGCAGAGAAGTGACTGAAGCTTTCTTT. Encoded protein: CASREVTEAFF.

CDR3 amino acids: CASSYGGGRQPQHF. The CDR3 DNA is TGTGCCAGCAGTTACGGCGGGGGTCGGCAGCCCCAGCATTTT. The V call is TRBV6-5, the J call TRBJ1-5; tentatively, D is TRBD1 (5 bases). Trimming took 2 bases from V and 7 from J, leaving 12 bases between them. This CDR3 has 14 amino acids. Germline V gene lookup returns CDR1 MNHEY and CDR2 SVGAGI.

V and J are TRBV29-1 and TRBJ2-7, with D uncertain. The CDR3 is made up of 11 amino acids. Germline-derived CDR1 and CDR2 are SQVTM and ANQGSEA. The V end lost 4 bases, the J end lost 5 bases, and 9 bases lay between the germline ends. CDR3 sequence reads: CSVALTDEQYF. The CDR3 DNA follows: TGCAGCGTTGCTCTGACGGACGAGCAGTACTTC.

This clonotype has just a few counts. This rearrangement joins TRBV6-1 to TRBJ2-2; TRBD2 aligns across 9 bases. Germline V gives CDR1 MNHNS, CDR2 SASEGT. V shed 7 bases and J 0 bases; nucleotides not matched to a gene: 9. The CDR3 runs 17 residues. CDR3 sequence (DNA): TGTGCCAGCACCAAAGGAAGCGGGGGGCCGAACACCGGGGAGCTGTTTTTT. This codes for CASTKGSGGPNTGELFF.